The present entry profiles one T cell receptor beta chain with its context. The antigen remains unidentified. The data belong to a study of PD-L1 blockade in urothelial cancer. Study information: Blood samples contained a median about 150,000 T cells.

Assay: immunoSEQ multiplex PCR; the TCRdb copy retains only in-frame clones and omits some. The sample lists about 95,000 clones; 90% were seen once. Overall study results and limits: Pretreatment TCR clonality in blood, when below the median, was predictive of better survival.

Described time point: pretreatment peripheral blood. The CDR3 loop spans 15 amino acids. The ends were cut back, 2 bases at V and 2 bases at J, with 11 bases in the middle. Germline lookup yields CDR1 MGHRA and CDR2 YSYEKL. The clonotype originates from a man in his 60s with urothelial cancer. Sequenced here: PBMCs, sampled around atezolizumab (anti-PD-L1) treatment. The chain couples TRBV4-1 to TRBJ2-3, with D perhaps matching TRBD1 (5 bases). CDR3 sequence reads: CASSQSGASTDTQYF. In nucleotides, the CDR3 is TGCGCCAGCAGCCAAAGTGGGGCCTCCACAGATACGCAGTATTTT.